This T cell receptor beta chain was identified during a study of T cell repertoires in cytomegalovirus infection. Study at large: Used in the study were CMV epitopes, some recently identified and HLA-C-restricted, others well-studied and HLA-B-restricted. Matching HLA type, along with CMV infection, was indicated by public TCR beta signatures.

Study results and limitations: What dominated the ex vivo response were HLA-C-restricted CMV-specific TCR beta clonotypes. Identification of carriers of CMV plus the relevant HLA was performed using cumulative public TCR beta family frequency.

Trimming took 0 bases from V and 2 from J, leaving 16 bases between them. Germline V gives CDR1 SQVTM, CDR2 ANQGSEA. The CDR3 extends over 17 amino acids. TCRdb reanalysed the reads using MiXCR and keeps one entry per CDR3 protein. The data hold hundreds of thousands of distinct CDR3 sequences, with roughly 30% observed a single time. With regard to this clonotype: Its antigen is not known.

Source: cultured CD8+ T cells from PBMCs, taken from culture after CMV antigen stimulation. This clonotype was obtained from a human donor in good health (CMV status not recorded). Some clones in this sample may be carry-over from other donors' samples. V and J are TRBV29-1 and TRBJ2-2; D is possibly TRBD2 (6 bases). CDR3 in DNA: TGCAGCGTTGAAGATGGGGCGGGACGGACCAACACCGGGGAGCTGTTTTTT. Amino acid sequence: CSVEDGAGRTNTGELFF.